The TCR beta chain under discussion was sequenced for a study of shared clonotypes between healthy human individuals. Each sample came from a Caucasian adult donor living in Nashville, Tennessee. The germline gives CDR1 MNHNS, CDR2 SASEGT. V lost 2 bases and J lost 0; bases outside the gene matches: 4. The CDR3 length is 15 residues. Produced via immunoSEQ multiplex PCR; TCRdb's table is partial and in-frame only. The sample lists fewer than 550,000 clones; 60% to 80% were seen once. This TCR was sampled from a woman between 35 and 50 years old in good health. Some clones in this sample may be carry-over from other donors' samples. The V call is TRBV6-1, the J call TRBJ2-7, with 7 bases identical to TRBD2. The specimen was PBMCs. DNA for the CDR3: TGTGCCAGCAGTGAAACTAGCGTTGCCTCCTACGAGCAGTACTTC. It is translated as CASSETSVASYEQYF.